This record looks at one TCR beta chain sequence and its context. Isolation of PBMCs was performed on 8 to 10 ml fresh peripheral blood. The sample originates from a study of T cells in Graves' hyperthyroidism and ophthalmopathy. Germline CDR1 reads SGHTA; CDR2 reads FQGNSA. The CDR3 totals 15 residues. Trimming cost V 1 base and J 7 bases; bases outside gene matches: 4. The investigators amplified TCR beta CDR3 regions from RNA transcripts. Researchers ran a first-round RT-PCR on the TCR CDR3 using the HTBI primer set. A single record per CDR3 protein comes from TCRdb applying MiXCR to the multiplex PCR reads. The data hold roughly 61,000 distinct CDR3 sequences, with around 53% observed a single time.

The clonotype originates from an older woman with Graves' ophthalmopathy. The sample taken for sequencing was blood. The chain has TRBV7-2 and TRBJ1-6; 7 nucleotides agree with TRBD1. This CDR3 is CASSLVTGSNSPLHF. CDR3 bases: TGTGCCAGCAGCTTAGTGACAGGGTCCAATTCACCCCTCCACTTT.